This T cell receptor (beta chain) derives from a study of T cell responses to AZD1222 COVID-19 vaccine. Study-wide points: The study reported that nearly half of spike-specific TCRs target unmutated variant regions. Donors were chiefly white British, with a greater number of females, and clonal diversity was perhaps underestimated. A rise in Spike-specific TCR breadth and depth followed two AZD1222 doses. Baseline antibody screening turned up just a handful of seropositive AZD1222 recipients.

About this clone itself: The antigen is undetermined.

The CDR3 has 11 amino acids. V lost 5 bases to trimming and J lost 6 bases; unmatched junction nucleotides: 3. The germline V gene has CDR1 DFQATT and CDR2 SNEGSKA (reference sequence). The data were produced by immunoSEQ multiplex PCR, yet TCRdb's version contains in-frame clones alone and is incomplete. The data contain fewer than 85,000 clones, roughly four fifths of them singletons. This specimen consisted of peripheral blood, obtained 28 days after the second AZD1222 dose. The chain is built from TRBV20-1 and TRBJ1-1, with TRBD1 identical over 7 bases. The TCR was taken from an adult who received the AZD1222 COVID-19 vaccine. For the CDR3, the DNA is TGCAGTGCTTCCGGGACAGCTGAAGCTTTCTTT. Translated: CSASGTAEAFF.